Below are 8 T cell receptor beta chains sequenced from a single sample in a study of shared clonotypes between healthy human individuals. The data were produced by immunoSEQ multiplex PCR, yet TCRdb's version contains in-frame clones alone and is incomplete. This sample has more than 90,000 clones, with roughly two thirds found just once. Sequences were obtained from memory CD8+ T cells sorted from blood. Noted subset: CD45RO+ cells pooled with CCR7-negative TemRA cells. These receptor sequences come from a man aged 30 to 45 in good health.

This sequence joins TRBV5-5 and TRBJ2-3, with D perhaps matching TRBD1 (6 bases). CDR3 length equals 17 residues. V was pared by 4 bases and J by 1 base, with 19 bases between. Germline CDR1 is SGHKS and CDR2 is YYEKEE (reference sequence). CDR3 in DNA: TGTGCCAGCAGCCATGATCTTGACAGGTTGGGCACAGATACGCAGTATTTT. Residues: CASSHDLDRLGTDTQYF.

This rearrangement joins TRBV7-8 to TRBJ2-5; 10 nucleotides align to TRBD2. The CDR3 spans 16 residues. V gave up 4 bases and J gave up 4 bases; unmatched junction bases: 9. Germline assignment: CDR1 SGHVS and CDR2 FQNEAQ. The CDR3: CASSWVAGGSTETQYF. The CDR3 nucleotides are TGTGCCAGCAGCTGGGTAGCGGGAGGAAGTACAGAGACCCAGTACTTC.

The chain employs TRBV6-4 and TRBJ2-3, with D perhaps TRBD1 (5 bases). Germline-derived CDR1 and CDR2 are MRHNA and SNTAGT. There are 13 residues in the CDR3. V lost 2 bases to trimming and J lost 6 bases, with 9 bases between them. CDR3 nucleotides: TGTGCCAGCAGTGACAGGGGATCCGATACGCAGTATTTT. Translating it yields CASSDRGSDTQYF.

V usage is TRBV27 and J usage is TRBJ2-7, with 7 bases aligning to TRBD1. The germline V gene has CDR1 MNHEY and CDR2 SMNVEV (reference sequence). V dropped 6 bases and J dropped 1; count of bases not matched to a gene: 6. CDR3 length: 14 residues. CDR3 DNA: TGTGCCAGCAGAGATACAGGGGCGTCCTACGAGCAGTACTTC. Protein: CASRDTGASYEQYF.

This chain joins TRBV27 and TRBJ2-1; 7 bases line up with TRBD2. The CDR3 has 14 residues. CDR1 MNHEY and CDR2 SMNVEV come from the germline V gene (reference sequence). V lost 2 bases, J lost 8 bases, and 6 bases stayed unmatched. The CDR3 sequence is CASSLTLRGDEQFF. DNA of the CDR3: TGTGCCAGCAGTTTAACCCTTCGGGGGGATGAGCAGTTCTTC.

This clone appeared a single time. The chain couples TRBV11-3 to TRBJ1-4; TRBD1 agrees at 7 bases. With V trimmed by 4 bases and J by 8 bases, 7 bases remained unmatched. CDR1 is SGHNT and CDR2 is YENEEA in the germline V gene. CDR3 size: 14 residues. This CDR3 is CASSSPGGGEKLFF. The CDR3 DNA follows: TGTGCCAGCAGCTCGCCAGGGGGAGGGGAAAAACTGTTTTTT.

The chain recombines TRBV28 with TRBJ2-1, with TRBD1 identical over 8 bases. CDR1 is MDHEN, CDR2 SYDVKM, per germline. The CDR3 covers 12 residues. V dropped 8 bases and J dropped 8; count of bases not matched to a gene: 5. The CDR3 nucleotides are TGTGCCAGCGGATCAGGGGGCCATGAGCAGTTCTTC. This gives the protein CASGSGGHEQFF.

V gene TRBV7-3 combines with J gene TRBJ2-6; D gene uncertain. The CDR3 covers 14 residues. Trimming removed 5 bases from V and 4 bases from J, with 9 bases in between. Germline V CDR1 and CDR2: SGHTA, FQGTGA. CDR3 region: CASSPPGGANVLTF. CDR3 nucleotide sequence: TGTGCCAGCAGCCCTCCAGGCGGGGCCAACGTCCTGACTTTC. Looking up the rest from reference TRBV7-3 and TRBJ2-6 gives the full variable domain: GAGVSQTPSNKVTEKGKYVELRCDPISGHTALYWYRQSLGQGPEFLIYFQGTGAADDSGLPNDRFFAVRPEGSVSTLKIQRTERGDSAVYLCASSPPGGANVLTFGAGSRLTVL.